This TCR beta chain was retrieved from a study of cytomegalovirus exposure and HLA in healthy donors. Findings and caveats of the study: Per a prior analysis, the majority of TCR beta V segments were productive roughly 87% or roughly 30% of the time. In a later analysis, V- and J-gene trimming of beta chains associated with a DCLRE1C missense variant, replicated independently. A later analysis found that most CMV-associated TCR beta chains appeared HLA-restricted. Follow-up analysis seemed to connect common viral pathogens with several of the most significant clusters identified.

The CDR3 extends over 11 amino acids. CDR1 SNHLY and CDR2 FYNNEI come from the germline V gene. V lost 6 bases to trimming and J lost 4 bases, with 5 bases between them. Use of 60 Vbeta and 13 Jbeta primers characterized the PCR. Sequencing used immunoSEQ multiplex PCR; TCRdb keeps in-frame clones, though not all of them. The sample yields about 140,000 clones, 73% seen once. In this sample, this clone turned up once. Its specificity is unknown. The chain joins TRBV2 to TRBJ2-3; no reliable D call. The sequence was collected from a human donor in good health. The sample consisted of PBMCs. CDR3 loop: CASRGADTQYF. Here the CDR3 DNA reads TGTGCCAGCAGGGGCGCAGATACGCAGTATTTT.